This entry describes one TCR beta chain. The source of the sample is a study of shared clonotypes between healthy human individuals. V lost 2 bases and J lost 4, with 12 bases in between. Germline V CDR1 and CDR2: KGHSH, LQKENI. This CDR3 has 14 residues. The method was immunoSEQ multiplex PCR; TCRdb's version includes in-frame clones alone and lacks a portion of them. The table has roughly 2,300,000 clones, 85% to 95% seen once. The sequence derives from a young man in good health. Some clones in this sample may be carry-over from other donors' samples. Sequencing used naive CD4+ T cells from PBMCs. Subset denoted: CD45RA+ positively selected. The chain uses TRBV18 and TRBJ2-7; D is ambiguous. The CDR3 loop is CASSPGRHGYEQYF. CDR3 in DNA: TGTGCCAGCTCACCAGGACGGCATGGATACGAGCAGTACTTC. Together with reference TRBV18 and TRBJ2-7, the CDR3 gives the full variable domain: NAGVMQNPRHLVRRRGQEARLRCSPMKGHSHVYWYRQLPEEGLKFMVYLQKENIIDESGMPKERFSAEFPKEGPSILRIQQVVRGDSAAYFCASSPGRHGYEQYFGPGTRLTVT.